This TCR beta chain was sequenced for a study of T cells of healthy individuals. This clonotype has just a few counts. The germline V gene has CDR1 MNHEY and CDR2 SMNVEV (reference sequence). Trimming shortened V by 3 bases and J by 3 bases, and 8 bases separated the two germline ends. The CDR3 consists of 13 residues. TCRdb re-called the 5' RACE reads through MiXCR, storing one row per CDR3 protein. The data hold about 96,000 distinct CDR3 sequences, with 17% observed a single time. The receptor was isolated from a human donor in good health. The chain carries TRBV27 and TRBJ2-5; D unclear. The CDR3: CASSFTAKETQYF. The CDR3 DNA is TGTGCCAGCAGTTTCACGGCTAAAGAGACCCAGTACTTC.